Shown below are 28 T cell receptor beta chains from a single sample sequenced in a study of shared clonotypes between healthy human individuals. Method: immunoSEQ multiplex PCR; TCRdb's copy keeps in-frame clones and lacks some. Altogether 2 million to 2.5 million clones are present, roughly 95% being singletons, with the ten largest covering less than 0.15%. The sequencing sample was made of naive CD4+ T cells sorted from blood. The subset was: CD45RA+ positively selected. These receptors were obtained from a man between 18 and 35 years old in good health.

This clone is a singleton in its sample. The chain has TRBV6-5 and TRBJ1-2, with TRBD1 matching 10 bases. Per the germline V gene, CDR1 is MNHEY and CDR2 is SVGAGI. The CDR3 is 14 amino acids. Trimming took 8 bases from V and 2 from J; bases not matched to a gene: 5. CDR3 loop: CASRDRGVNYGYTF. The CDR3, as DNA: TGTGCCAGCCGGGACAGGGGTGTCAACTATGGCTACACCTTC.

The chain combines TRBV27 with TRBJ1-4; TRBD1 is a possible D gene (5 bases). This CDR3 spans 13 amino acids. The germline CDR1 and CDR2 sequences are MNHEY and SMNVEV (reference sequence). V was pared by 6 bases and J by 11 bases, with 16 bases between. The CDR3 DNA is TGTGCCAGCAGCATGGGGGGGACGAGGAAACTGTTTTTT. Translated, it gives CASSMGGTRKLFF.

The J gene is TRBJ2-7, the V gene TRBV7-9; 7 bases match TRBD1. The germline CDR1 and CDR2 sequences are SEHNR and FQNEAQ (reference sequence). The CDR3 has 16 amino acids. Trimming took 5 bases from V and 0 from J; bases not matched to a gene: 10. Here the CDR3 DNA reads TGTGCCAGCAGCCCGCAGACAGGGACCCCCTCCTACGAGCAGTACTTC. Protein sequence: CASSPQTGTPSYEQYF.

V usage is TRBV7-2 and J usage is TRBJ2-2, with TRBD1 matching over 9 bases. CDR1 is SGHTA and CDR2 is FQGNSA in the germline V gene. There are 13 residues in the CDR3. The ends lost 5 bases at V and 13 bases at J; junction bases unmatched: 8. The CDR3 DNA follows: TGTGCCAGCAGCATAGGGGGACAGGGCGGGCTGTTTTTT. This codes for CASSIGGQGGLFF. Complete variable domain (other parts from reference TRBV7-2 and TRBJ2-2): GAGVSQSPSNKVTEKGKDVELRCDPISGHTALYWYRQSLGQGLEFLIYFQGNSAPDKSGLPSDRFSAERTGGSVSTLTIQRTQQEDSAVYLCASSIGGQGGLFFGEGSRLTVL.

With regard to this clone: Distinct nucleotide sequences in the sample also encode this CDR3. This chain uses TRBV25-1 with TRBJ2-2; 8 bases match TRBD1. Trimming at V came to 6 bases and at J to 1 base, leaving 1 base not matched to a gene. CDR1 and CDR2 from the germline V gene are MGHDK and SYGVNS. This CDR3 has 14 residues. The CDR3 spells CASRGTGNTGELFF. For the CDR3, the DNA is TGTGCCAGCAGGGGGACAGGGAACACCGGGGAGCTGTTTTTT.

This chain uses TRBV6-5 with TRBJ2-2; 7 positions agree with TRBD2. The CDR3 consists of 16 residues. Germline CDR1 reads MNHEY; CDR2 reads SVGAGI. Germline trimming cut 3 bases from V and 4 bases from J; bases unmatched to any gene: 8. CDR3 sequence (DNA): TGTGCCAGCAGTTATCGCCCAGCGGGGACCACCGGGGAGCTGTTTTTT. This sequence encodes CASSYRPAGTTGELFF.

This clone was counted a few times. The chain uses TRBV10-1 and TRBJ2-7; a weak D match, TRBD1 (6 bases). Per germline, CDR1 WNHNN and CDR2 SYGVQD (reference sequence). The CDR3 spans 14 residues. V gave up 3 bases and J gave up 5 bases, with 14 bases separating them. The CDR3 DNA reads TGCGCCAGCAGTGATCAGACTGGGGGCGACGAGCAGTACTTC. Translated, it gives CASSDQTGGDEQYF.

The rearrangement joins TRBV6-1 to TRBJ2-5, with D possibly matching TRBD1 (5 bases). This CDR3 has 13 amino acids. Trimming took 8 bases from V and 1 from J, leaving 11 bases between them. Germline CDR1 and CDR2: MNHNS and SASEGT. CDR3 sequence reads: CASGQGFQETQYF. The CDR3 DNA reads as TGTGCCAGCGGGCAGGGCTTCCAAGAGACCCAGTACTTC.

The chain links TRBV7-6 to TRBJ1-6, with D tentatively TRBD1 (5 bases). The length of the CDR3 is 12 residues. Germline V CDR1 and CDR2: SGHVS, FNYEAQ. The V end lost 5 bases, the J end lost 14 bases, and 13 bases lay between the germline ends. CDR3 coding DNA: TGTGCCAGCAGCCCTATTGGGGGTACCCTCCACTTT. As protein: CASSPIGGTLHF.

With respect to this clone: The sample contains more than one DNA sequence encoding this CDR3. The V gene is TRBV29-1, the J gene TRBJ2-5, with D perhaps given as TRBD1 or TRBD2 (5 bases each). The germline V gene encodes CDR1 SQVTM and CDR2 ANQGSEA. This CDR3 is 13 amino acids long. Deletions cut 1 base from V and 1 base from J, with 7 bases between. CDR3 in amino acids: CSVEGDRQETQYF. CDR3 nucleotide sequence: TGCAGCGTTGAAGGGGACCGCCAAGAGACCCAGTACTTC.

This rearrangement joins TRBV14 to TRBJ1-2; TRBD1 matches 7 bases. The germline CDR1 and CDR2 sequences are SGHDN and FVKESK. The ends lost 5 bases at V and 4 bases at J; junction bases unmatched: 7. The CDR3 consists of 14 residues. The CDR3 DNA reads TGTGCCAGCAGCGCCACAGGGGCTTCCTATGGCTACACCTTC. Translating gives CASSATGASYGYTF. Drawing the rest from reference TRBV14 and TRBJ1-2, the complete variable domain is EAGVTQFPSHSVIEKGQTVTLRCDPISGHDNLYWYRRVMGKEIKFLLHFVKESKQDESGMPNNRFLAERTGGTYSTLKVQPAELEDSGVYFCASSATGASYGYTFGSGTRLTVV.

The V gene is TRBV5-8, the J gene TRBJ2-2; D unresolved. Germline CDR1 SGHTS, CDR2 YDEGEE. Trimming took off 0 bases at V and 0 bases at J, with 6 bases between the two ends. The length of the CDR3 is 15 residues. CDR3 nucleotides: TGTGCCAGCAGCTTGGTGCCTACGAACACCGGGGAGCTGTTTTTT. Translation gives CASSLVPTNTGELFF.

The V call is TRBV7-8, the J call TRBJ2-7; 9 nucleotides agree with TRBD1. The CDR3 runs 15 residues. V shed 1 base and J 4 bases; nucleotides not matched to a gene: 5. Germline lookup yields CDR1 SGHVS and CDR2 FQNEAQ. The CDR3 nucleotides read TGTGCCAGCAGCTTAGAAACAGGGGGCGCATACGAGCAGTACTTC. This gives the protein CASSLETGGAYEQYF.

The V gene is TRBV27, the J gene TRBJ1-1; D gene unclear. The CDR3 runs to 13 residues. Trimming left V 6 bases short and J 0 bases short, with 8 bases between. Germline CDR1 and CDR2: MNHEY and SMNVEV (reference sequence). The CDR3: CASRTTVNTEAFF. CDR3 coding DNA: TGTGCCAGCAGGACCACCGTGAACACTGAAGCTTTCTTT.

The gene calls are TRBV11-2 and TRBJ2-3; D is unresolved. V was pared by 0 bases and J by 0 bases, with 10 bases between. CDR3 length: 16 residues. Germline V lookup: CDR1 SGHAT, CDR2 FQNNGV. CDR3 residues: CASSLEAIASTDTQYF. The DNA for the CDR3 is TGTGCCAGCAGCTTAGAAGCCATCGCTAGCACAGATACGCAGTATTTT.

V is TRBV4-1 and J is TRBJ1-3; D ambiguous. This CDR3 contains 16 residues. Germline assignment: CDR1 MGHRA and CDR2 YSYEKL. Trimming cost V 3 bases and J 0 bases, with 12 bases left between them. The CDR3 is CASSQPGRSSGNTIYF. For the CDR3, the DNA is TGCGCCAGCAGCCAGCCCGGACGGAGCTCTGGAAACACCATATATTTT.

V usage is TRBV6-5 and J usage is TRBJ1-2, with a weak D call TRBD1 (5 bases). Germline V gene lookup returns CDR1 MNHEY and CDR2 SVGAGI. Trimming left V 6 bases short and J 4 bases short, with 15 bases between. The CDR3 loop spans 14 amino acids. The CDR3 sequence is CASSPTDSLYGYTF. The CDR3 DNA follows: TGTGCCAGCAGCCCGACCGACAGCCTCTATGGCTACACCTTC.

The rearrangement uses TRBV7-8 and TRBJ2-7; TRBD2 agrees at 14 bases. The germline CDR1 and CDR2 sequences are SGHVS and FQNEAQ. The CDR3 is made up of 18 amino acids. V lost 5 bases and J lost 0; bases outside the gene matches: 9. The CDR3 region has the DNA TGTGCCAGCAGCGCGGGACTAGCGGGAGTCCTAGACTCCTACGAGCAGTACTTC. Translated, it gives CASSAGLAGVLDSYEQYF.

A remark on this clone: The sample holds other DNA sequences that translate to the same CDR3. The gene calls are TRBV6-5 and TRBJ1-1; D perhaps matches TRBD1 (5 bases). This CDR3 is 13 amino acids long. Trimming pared 2 bases from V and 5 bases from J, leaving 9 bases between. CDR1 is MNHEY, CDR2 SVGAGI, per germline. The CDR3 sequence: CASSYPGGTEAFF. CDR3 in DNA: TGTGCCAGCAGTTACCCCGGGGGAACTGAAGCTTTCTTT.

This sequence joins TRBV10-3 and TRBJ1-1; D may be TRBD1 (6 bases). CDR1 and CDR2 from the germline V gene are ENHRY and SYGVKD. The CDR3 length is 15 residues. V was shortened by 5 bases and J by 1 base, with 14 bases between the two germline ends. This CDR3 reads CAISPRPGENTEAFF. The CDR3, as DNA: TGTGCCATCAGTCCCCGCCCAGGGGAGAACACTGAAGCTTTCTTT.

The genes are TRBV5-3 and TRBJ1-5, with 11 positions matching TRBD1. Being an ORF, TRBV5-3 has a function that is uncertain. The CDR3 contains 15 residues. V dropped 4 bases and J dropped 7; count of bases not matched to a gene: 7. CDR3 DNA: TGTGCCAGAAGCGCCTGGGACAGGGGGAGCCAGCCCCAGCATTTT. Its protein is CARSAWDRGSQPQHF.

The chain uses TRBV5-4 and TRBJ1-2; D unclear. V lost 3 bases to trimming and J lost 4 bases, with 10 bases between them. Per the germline V gene, CDR1 is SGHNT and CDR2 is YYREEE (reference sequence). The CDR3 has 13 amino acids. The CDR3 region is CASSSGPIYGYTF. The DNA of the CDR3 is TGTGCCAGCAGCTCCGGCCCGATCTATGGCTACACCTTC.

This clone was detected only once. This chain uses TRBV10-3 with TRBJ2-2; D is ambiguous. The CDR3 consists of 14 residues. Germline lookup yields CDR1 ENHRY and CDR2 SYGVKD. V was shortened by 11 bases and J by 0 bases, with 13 bases between the two germline ends. The CDR3 sequence is CAAWSPSNTGELFF. In nucleotides, the CDR3 is TGTGCCGCATGGAGCCCCTCGAACACCGGGGAGCTGTTTTTT.

This chain connects TRBV19 to TRBJ1-1, with a possible D match to TRBD1 (5 bases). V shed 3 bases and J shed 4 bases, with 15 bases lying between them. The germline gives CDR1 LNHDA, CDR2 SQIVND (reference sequence). This CDR3 comprises 15 residues. CDR3 loop: CASSMVTRRGTEAFF. The CDR3 DNA reads TGTGCCAGTAGTATGGTGACCCGGAGGGGCACTGAAGCTTTCTTT.

The V call is TRBV6-6, the J call TRBJ2-7; weak D call: TRBD1 (6 bases). V was cut by 0 bases and J by 8 bases, with 8 bases left in between. The V gene's germline CDR1 is MNHNY and CDR2 SVGAGI (reference sequence). The CDR3 contains 12 residues. For the CDR3, the DNA is TGTGCCAGCAGTTACTCCGACAGGAAGCAGTACTTC. It encodes CASSYSDRKQYF.

This clone was seen once. The chain couples TRBV5-1 to TRBJ1-3; D is uncertain. This CDR3 region has 14 residues. The germline gives CDR1 SGHRS, CDR2 YFSETQ. The V and J ends lost 4 bases and 0 bases respectively, with 8 bases between them. The CDR3: CASSADSSGNTIYF. As DNA, the CDR3 is TGCGCCAGCAGCGCCGACTCCTCTGGAAACACCATATATTTT. Using reference TRBV5-1 and TRBJ1-3 for the parts outside the CDR3, the full variable domain is KAGVTQTPRYLIKTRGQQVTLSCSPISGHRSVSWYQQTPGQGLQFLFEYFSETQRNKGNFPGRFSGRQFSNSRSEMNVSTLELGDSALYLCASSADSSGNTIYFGEGSWLTVV.

The rearrangement joins TRBV5-6 to TRBJ1-2, with a weak D call TRBD1 (6 bases). Trimming shortened V by 4 bases and J by 2 bases, and 9 bases separated the two germline ends. Per germline, CDR1 SGHDT and CDR2 YYEEEE. CDR3 length equals 13 residues. The CDR3 DNA sequence: TGTGCCAGCAGCCATGGACAGAACTATGGCTACACCTTC. Its protein product is CASSHGQNYGYTF.

This sequence joins TRBV9 and TRBJ2-5; 10 positions agree with TRBD1. V was pared by 4 bases and J by 2 bases, with 2 bases of the junction left unmatched. Germline CDR1 and CDR2: SGDLS and YYNGEE. This CDR3 comprises 14 residues. The CDR3 loop reads CASSWGQGQETQYF. CDR3 bases: TGTGCCAGCAGCTGGGGACAGGGGCAAGAGACCCAGTACTTC.